This T cell receptor beta chain comes out of a study of T cells in Graves' hyperthyroidism and ophthalmopathy (dated by TCRdb to the late 2010s). For context, the study as a whole: Peripheral blood was collected at initial diagnosis, before any treatment. To identify distinguishing TCR V-J signatures, a discovery cohort of around 100 patients was used, comprising under 45 with Graves' ophthalmopathy and under 60 with stable Graves' hyperthyroidism. Prospective prediction of ophthalmopathy was tested in an independent validation cohort consisting of 18 hyperthyroidism patients and more than 15 patients who later progressed to ophthalmopathy. The approximately 90 discovery patients were randomly split 7:3 into training and test sets. In about six Graves' hyperthyroidism patients, the study also compared T-cell repertoires from thyroid tissue with T-cell repertoires from blood. Following sampling, methimazole starting at 30 mg daily was given to hyperthyroidism patients, and high-dose intravenous methylprednisolone was given to ophthalmopathy patients. The paper reports TCR Vbeta CDR3 sequencing of 140 or so peripheral blood samples: around 41 ophthalmopathy, about 75 hyperthyroidism and approximately 17 progressor patients.

TCR beta CDR3 regions were amplified from RNA transcripts. The TCR CDR3 was subjected to a first round of RT-PCR using the HTBI primer set and the Qiagen OneStep RT-PCR kit. The libraries were constructed in a second round of multiplex PCR and then size-selected and purified. Sequencing of the libraries was done on an Illumina HiSeq2000 using paired-end 100 bp reads. Per the source publication's procedure: SOAPnuke was used to process the raw data, with reads discarded if the reads contained adapters or uncalled bases, had a mean Phred below 15, or lacked an exact constant-primer or identifier match. COPE v1.2.5 was used to merge the high-quality paired reads, and each unique nucleotide sequence was defined as a clonotype. MiTCR v1.1 was used to align the clonotypes against IMGT TRBV, TRBD and TRBJ reference segments. The analysis included only V-J combinations with a frequency above 0.0001, which together covered around 99% of the repertoires. The TCS score was defined as the ratio of F50 (clonal expansion) to E x V (chaos), calculated using BLOSUM62-based TCRdist between CDR3 peptides within each V-J. Welch's t-statistics and random forest reduced fewer than 600 V-J features to around 14, which were used in a naive Bayes classifier (R e1071). The public reads were reprocessed in TCRdb via fastp at Q25 and MiXCR, keeping in-frame beta chains. When rows share a CDR3 protein, they turn into one entry using the most common DNA and genes. The V and J calls shown here were made by TCRdb, not taken from the authors' results. In all, the sample holds 640,000 or so distinct CDR3 sequences, and approximately 15% of those were seen once. The ten largest account for around 7% of the sample.

Moderately to severely active disease, a Clinical Activity Score of at least 3, a NOSPECS grade of at least 4, and a duration under 3 months were present in ophthalmopathy patients. Exclusion was applied to patients with uncontrolled infections, other autoimmune diseases, pregnancy or lactation. Diagnoses relied on clinical symptoms, serum thyroxine and TRAb, thyroid ultrasound and orbital computed tomography. PBMCs were separated from 10 ml of fresh peripheral blood using Ficoll-Paque density gradient centrifugation. Trizol reagent was used to extract total RNA, and RNA quality was then checked on an Agilent 2100 Bioanalyzer. From the cysteine through the phenylalanine, the CDR3 covers 13 amino acids. The sequence is cut down to CDR3 DNA, 39 bases in frame from base 1. CDR1 and CDR2, looked up from the germline V gene, are MNHEY and SVGEGT. The junction shows trimming of 2 bases on V and 2 bases on J, plus 4 bases between the germline ends.

At least ten counts were recorded for this clonotype. Its antigen remains unidentified. No base quality information exists; no much larger clone differs at one position. Study-wide findings and limitations: Sample size was not statistically predetermined, and blinding of investigators to group allocation was not performed. Most expanded thyroid clonotypes (frequency above 0.001) were also detected in blood, a finding suggesting that blood repertoires may reflect thyroid immune responses. In cross-validation, a model built on a 13 V-J signature told ophthalmopathy apart from stable hyperthyroidism with over 85% sensitivity and around 83% specificity, and in testing the same model reached 80%/75%. In validation, progression to ophthalmopathy was predicted by the model with 70.59% sensitivity and 72.22% specificity, a median of roughly 6.4 months before onset.

The sequence came from a woman between 18 and 30 years old with Graves' ophthalmopathy. Rearrangement joined TRBV6-2 or TRBV6-3 to TRBJ2-1; no confident D gene assignment can be made. Sequencing used blood. The CDR3 reads as follows: CASSYTAYNEQFF. In nucleotide form, the sequence is TGTGCCAGCAGTTACACAGCCTACAATGAGCAGTTCTTC.